These 21 T cell receptor beta chains came from one sample sequenced in a study of T cell clonality in common variable immunodeficiency. Clones were read by immunoSEQ multiplex PCR, and TCRdb kept only the in-frame ones, dropping some. In total the sample includes about 81,000 clones, none of them seen once. Sequencing used peripheral blood mononuclear cells. The receptors shown here come from a person aged 18 to 75 in good health.

The table lists this clone with many counts. The CDR3 end is not reached by the read, which stops 3 residues before it; the germline J gene fills it in. The chain uses TRBV19 and TRBJ2-1, with D hard to call. The CDR3 loop spans 15 amino acids. Trimming took 4 bases from V and 1 from J, leaving 11 bases between them. Germline V CDR1 and CDR2: LNHDA, SQIVND (reference sequence). Partial CDR3 DNA: TGTGCCAGTAGTACAGGTGTCACATCCTACAATGAG. It translates to CASSTGVTSYNE. The complete CDR3 sequence is CASSTGVTSYNEQFF. The entire variable domain, with the rest obtained from reference TRBV19 and TRBJ2-1, is as follows: DGGITQSPKYLFRKEGQNVTLSCEQNLNHDAMYWYRQDPGQGLRLIYYSQIVNDFQKGDIAEGYSVSREKKESFPLTVTSAQKNPTAFYLCASSTGVTSYNEQFFGPGTRLTVL.

This clone appeared many times. The read ends 3 residues before the CDR3 terminus; that terminus is restored from the germline J gene. The chain uses TRBV10-3 and TRBJ2-5; D uncertain. Germline V lookup: CDR1 ENHRY, CDR2 SYGVKD. The CDR3 has 13 residues. V lost 2 bases to trimming and J lost 5 bases, with 9 bases between them. Here the CDR3 reads CAISEGFAETQYF. Incomplete CDR3 DNA: TGTGCCATCAGTGAGGGTTTCGCGGAGACC.

The sample holds a few counts of this clone. The read comes to an end 3 residues before the CDR3 does, leaving the germline J gene to fill in the end. The chain uses TRBV10-2 and TRBJ2-1, with 8 bases that match TRBD2. The CDR3 spans 16 residues. The germline gives CDR1 WSHSY, CDR2 SAAADI. With V trimmed by 4 bases and J by 0 bases, 5 bases remained unmatched. The sequenced part of the CDR3 DNA is TGCGCCAGCAGTGGAGGCAGCGGGAGCTCCTACAATGAG. Protein sequence: CASSGGSGSSYNE. The entire CDR3 reads CASSGGSGSSYNEQFF.

This clone was seen at least ten times. Read data end 3 residues before the CDR3 end; the end is taken from the germline J gene. The chain combines TRBV19 with TRBJ1-4; D not resolved. V was clipped by 0 bases and J by 7 bases, with 15 bases between them. This CDR3 contains 16 residues. Germline V gene lookup returns CDR1 LNHDA and CDR2 SQIVND (reference sequence). The CDR3 here is CASSIDPAGLGEKLFF. Partial CDR3 DNA: TGTGCCAGTAGTATAGATCCAGCGGGGTTGGGTGAAAAA.

This clone was seen many times. The read ends 3 residues shy of where the CDR3 ends; the end is completed using the germline J gene. The chain combines TRBV18 with TRBJ2-2; TRBD1 aligns across 10 bases. The ends lost 3 bases at V and 4 bases at J; junction bases unmatched: 5. This CDR3 has 16 amino acids. Germline CDR1 is KGHSH and CDR2 is LQKENI. CDR3 bases read: TGTGCCAGCTCACCGCCGGGACAGGGGAGCACCGGGGAG. Translating gives CASSPPGQGSTGE. In full, the CDR3 reads CASSPPGQGSTGELFF.

Many counts were recorded for this clone. The read ends 3 residues before the CDR3 terminus; that terminus is restored from the germline J gene. V and J are TRBV19 and TRBJ2-7; D gene unclear. CDR3 length: 12 residues. The V and J ends lost 8 bases and 6 bases respectively, with 14 bases between them. Germline CDR1 LNHDA, CDR2 SQIVND (reference sequence). The CDR3 here is CASQNPGVEQYF. The CDR3 bases that were read are TGTGCCAGTCAGAACCCGGGTGTCGAG.

This clone was recorded many times. The CDR3 goes on 3 residues after the read ends, and that part is filled in from the germline J gene. The chain couples TRBV7-3 to TRBJ1-4; 10 positions match TRBD1. The V gene's germline CDR1 is SGHTA and CDR2 FQGTGA. Trimming cost V 5 bases and J 7 bases; bases outside gene matches: 7. This CDR3 comprises 15 residues. CDR3 protein: CASSQTGTGVEKLFF. The DNA read from the CDR3 is TGTGCCAGCAGCCAAACCGGGACAGGGGTTGAAAAA. The full variable domain, completed using reference TRBV7-3 and TRBJ1-4, is GAGVSQTPSNKVTEKGKYVELRCDPISGHTALYWYRQSLGQGPEFLIYFQGTGAADDSGLPNDRFFAVRPEGSVSTLKIQRTERGDSAVYLCASSQTGTGVEKLFFGSGTQLSVL.

In this sample, this clone turned up many times. Read coverage stops 3 residues before the CDR3 terminus; the germline J gene supplies the remainder. This rearrangement joins TRBV20-1 to TRBJ2-3, with 12 bases aligning to TRBD2. This CDR3 contains 18 residues. Germline CDR1 and CDR2: DFQATT and SNEGSKA (reference sequence). V gave up 3 bases and J gave up 3 bases; unmatched junction bases: 13. The part of the CDR3 DNA that was read is TGCAGTGCTAGTCTCTGGTCTAGCGGGAGGGGGATAACAGATACG. Amino acid sequence: CSASLWSSGRGITDT. The complete CDR3 sequence is CSASLWSSGRGITDTQYF.

This clone was detected many times. The covered CDR3 bases are TGTGCCAGTAGTCCCCAGGGGAAGGGAACAGCTAATGAAAAA. Amino acids: CASSPQGKGTANEK. From start to end, the CDR3 is CASSPQGKGTANEKLFF. The chain joins TRBV19 to TRBJ1-4; the D gene is possibly TRBD1 (6 bases). The read finishes 3 residues shy of the CDR3 end, and the germline J gene is used to complete it. The CDR3 contains 17 residues. In germline, CDR1 is LNHDA, CDR2 SQIVND (reference sequence). The V gene lost 5 bases and the J gene lost 3 bases, with 19 bases spanning the gap.

In its sample, this clone was seen many times. Read data end 3 residues before the CDR3 end; the end is taken from the germline J gene. The rearrangement joins TRBV9 to TRBJ2-1, with 12 bases aligning to TRBD2. The CDR3 has 17 residues. V lost 4 bases to trimming and J lost 7 bases; unmatched junction nucleotides: 12. CDR1 SGDLS and CDR2 YYNGEE come from the germline V gene. CDR3 loop: CASSPGLAGGRENEQFF. The covered CDR3 bases are TGTGCCAGCAGCCCGGGTCTAGCGGGAGGGAGGGAGAATGAG.

This clone was seen ten or more times. Sequencing ends 3 residues short of the CDR3 end; the germline J gene provides the rest. The rearrangement uses TRBV23-1 and TRBJ2-3; the match to TRBD1 covers 8 bases. TRBV23-1 is labeled an ORF, and its function is uncertain. This CDR3 is 18 amino acids long. Losses at the gene ends were 6 bases for V and 0 bases for J; bases not matched to a gene: 14. This CDR3 is CASRRFSRTGNSTDTQYF. CDR3 bases read: TGCGCCAGCAGAAGGTTTAGCCGGACAGGGAATAGCACAGATACG.

This clone was observed many times. The sequenced fragment ends 3 residues before the CDR3 boundary, so the rest is inferred from the germline J gene. The chain joins TRBV6-2 or TRBV6-3 to TRBJ2-2; the D gene is possibly TRBD1 (6 bases). V was trimmed by 6 bases and J by 4 bases, leaving 21 bases between them. The germline V gene has CDR1 MNHEY and CDR2 SVGEGT. CDR3 length: 17 residues. The CDR3 sequence is CASRSTADRTATGELFF. The part of the CDR3 DNA that was read is TGTGCCAGCAGGAGTACCGCCGACAGGACGGCCACCGGGGAG.

This clone was seen many times. The chain's CDR3 is CASSRRDTEAFF. The CDR3 DNA, read in part, is TGTGCCAGCAGTCGCCGGGACACTGAA. This rearrangement joins TRBV7-9 to TRBJ1-1; D ambiguous. The sequenced fragment ends 3 residues before the CDR3 boundary, so the rest is inferred from the germline J gene. Trimming took 6 bases from V and 3 from J, leaving 8 bases between them. Germline loops: CDR1 SEHNR, CDR2 FQNEAQ (reference sequence). The length of the CDR3 is 12 residues.

This clone was recorded many times. The CDR3 bases that were read are TGTGCCAGCAGCTTAACATTCCCGGGGAGCACCGGGGAG. Translated: CASSLTFPGSTGE. The entire CDR3 reads CASSLTFPGSTGELFF. This chain connects TRBV7-3 to TRBJ2-2, with a weak D call TRBD2 (5 bases). The CDR3 end is not reached by the read, which stops 3 residues before it; the germline J gene fills it in. The ends were cut back, 0 bases at V and 4 bases at J, with 12 bases in the middle. Germline V CDR1 and CDR2: SGHTA, FQGTGA. The CDR3 totals 16 residues. Supplemented by reference TRBV7-3 and TRBJ2-2, the full variable domain reads GAGVSQTPSNKVTEKGKYVELRCDPISGHTALYWYRQSLGQGPEFLIYFQGTGAADDSGLPNDRFFAVRPEGSVSTLKIQRTERGDSAVYLCASSLTFPGSTGELFFGEGSRLTVL.

This clone was counted only a few times. The CDR3 spells CASSYGRERAYEQYF. The sequenced CDR3 bases are TGTGCCAGCAGTTACGGGAGGGAGCGGGCCTACGAG. The chain recombines TRBV6-2 or TRBV6-3 with TRBJ2-7, with 7 positions matching TRBD2. Coverage ceases 3 residues before the CDR3 finishes, and the germline J gene fills in the end. The CDR3 contains 15 residues. V lost 2 bases to trimming and J lost 2 bases; unmatched junction nucleotides: 6. Germline CDR1 and CDR2: MNHEY and SVGEGT.

This clone has at least ten counts. The missing CDR3 end, 3 residues past where the read stops, is filled in from the germline J gene. This chain links TRBV19 with TRBJ1-1; D uncertain. The length of the CDR3 is 15 residues. V was trimmed by 6 bases and J by 1 base, leaving 15 bases between them. The V gene's germline CDR1 is LNHDA and CDR2 SQIVND (reference sequence). The part of the CDR3 DNA that was read is TGTGCCAGTAGACTAATTAATATGAGGAACACTGAA. Encoded protein: CASRLINMRNTE. The complete CDR3 reads CASRLINMRNTEAFF.

This clone was counted ten times or more. The CDR3 end lies 3 residues beyond the end of the read and is filled in from the germline J gene. The chain joins TRBV30 to TRBJ1-4; tentative D call: TRBD1 (5 bases). CDR1 GTSNPN and CDR2 SVGIG come from the germline V gene (reference sequence). This CDR3 region has 14 residues. V was trimmed by 0 bases and J by 8 bases, leaving 13 bases between them. Partial CDR3 DNA: TGTGCCTGGAGTGTGGGGGGGGAGGAGGAAAAA. As protein: CAWSVGGEEEK. The whole CDR3 region reads CAWSVGGEEEKLFF.

This clone was detected ten times or more. CDR3 DNA (partial): TGTGCCAGTAGTAGACGACAGGGCAGTCAGCCC. The encoded protein is CASSRRQGSQP. The whole CDR3 protein reads CASSRRQGSQPQHF. The J gene is TRBJ1-5, the V gene TRBV19, with 7 bases matching TRBD1. The CDR3 is cut off 3 residues early in the read; its end comes from the germline J gene. J was trimmed by 6 bases and V by 4 bases; bases with no gene match: 6. This CDR3 contains 14 residues. CDR1 and CDR2 from the germline V gene are LNHDA and SQIVND (reference sequence). Drawing the rest from reference TRBV19 and TRBJ1-5, the complete variable domain is DGGITQSPKYLFRKEGQNVTLSCEQNLNHDAMYWYRQDPGQGLRLIYYSQIVNDFQKGDIAEGYSVSREKKESFPLTVTSAQKNPTAFYLCASSRRQGSQPQHFGDGTRLSIL.

This clone was detected many times. The read is 3 residues too short to cover the CDR3 end, so that end is filled in from the germline J gene. This chain uses TRBV10-1 with TRBJ2-1, with a possible D match to TRBD2 (6 bases). The CDR3 extends over 17 amino acids. Looked up from germline, CDR1 is WNHNN and CDR2 is SYGVQD (reference sequence). Deletions cut 4 bases from V and 6 bases from J, with 22 bases between. Here the CDR3 reads CASSAAGTGPTGNEQFF. CDR3 DNA (partial): TGCGCCAGCAGTGCCGCGGGGACGGGACCTACGGGCAATGAG.

This clone came up many times. Coverage ceases 3 residues before the CDR3 finishes, and the germline J gene fills in the end. The J gene is TRBJ1-3, the V gene TRBV30; TRBD1 might be the D (6 bases). The CDR3 contains 13 residues. The germline V and J ends were trimmed by 7 bases and 0 bases, with 10 bases remaining between them. Germline CDR1 and CDR2: GTSNPN and SVGIG (reference sequence). The sequenced CDR3 bases are TGTGCCTCTACAGGGATCTCTGGAAACACC. Its protein is CASTGISGNT. The entire CDR3 reads CASTGISGNTIYF.

This clone was counted ten times or more. The read terminates 3 residues ahead of where the CDR3 ends, so the germline J gene completes it. The rearrangement links TRBV29-1 to TRBJ2-5; no reliable D call. This CDR3 has 15 residues. V lost 3 bases and J 1 base, leaving 15 bases between the germline ends. CDR1 is SQVTM, CDR2 ANQGSEA, per germline. The CDR3 sequence: CSVECDSLFQETQYF. The part of the CDR3 DNA that was read is TGCAGCGTTGAGTGTGATAGCCTCTTCCAAGAGACC.